Below are 28 T cell receptor beta chains sequenced from a single sample in a study of T cells after yellow fever vaccination. TCRdb re-analysed the 5' RACE reads in MiXCR, keeping a single row per CDR3 protein. The repertoire holds a few hundred thousand distinct CDR3 sequences, with under 15% as singletons. The source material was CD4+ T cells sorted from PBMCs, sampled 15 days after the yellow fever booster vaccination. These receptors were taken from a young man who received the YFV17D yellow fever vaccine.

In its sample, this clonotype was seen many times. This chain links TRBV9 with TRBJ2-1; D might be TRBD1 (6 bases). Germline assignment: CDR1 SGDLS and CDR2 YYNGEE. The CDR3 covers 14 residues. The V end lost 0 bases, the J end lost 4 bases, and 8 bases lay between the germline ends. CDR3 in amino acids: CASSVAGTYNEQFF. The DNA of the CDR3 is TGTGCCAGCAGCGTAGCCGGGACATACAATGAGCAGTTCTTC.

The V call is TRBV7-2, the J call TRBJ2-4; 10 nucleotides align to TRBD2. Per the germline V gene, CDR1 is SGHTA and CDR2 is FQGNSA. The CDR3 totals 20 residues. Trimming at V came to 2 bases and at J to 1 base, leaving 14 bases not matched to a gene. CDR3 bases: TGTGCCAGCAGCTTATTCTCCCAAGCGGGGGGGCCGTCGGCCAAAAACATTCAGTACTTC. Translating gives CASSLFSQAGGPSAKNIQYF.

The rearrangement joins TRBV6-1 to TRBJ2-1; 8 nucleotides match TRBD1. Germline V gene sequence: CDR1 MNHNS, CDR2 SASEGT. With 1 base clipped from V and 1 base from J, the junction kept 0 bases outside the gene matches. There are 15 residues in the CDR3. The DNA of the CDR3 is TGTGCCAGCAGTGAAGGACAGGGGTCCTACAATGAGCAGTTCTTC. Protein sequence: CASSEGQGSYNEQFF.

This clonotype was found a few times. The V call is TRBV5-1, the J call TRBJ1-5; D is perhaps TRBD1 (6 bases). V lost 2 bases and J lost 6, with 12 bases in between. Germline V gene lookup returns CDR1 SGHRS and CDR2 YFSETQ. CDR3 length: 14 residues. The CDR3 spells CASSLGGTGQPQHF. The CDR3 DNA reads TGCGCCAGCAGCTTAGGGGGAACGGGTCAGCCCCAGCATTTT. Variable domain in full (rest from reference TRBV5-1 and TRBJ1-5): KAGVTQTPRYLIKTRGQQVTLSCSPISGHRSVSWYQQTPGQGLQFLFEYFSETQRNKGNFPGRFSGRQFSNSRSEMNVSTLELGDSALYLCASSLGGTGQPQHFGDGTRLSIL.

The chain couples TRBV7-2 to TRBJ2-7; the D gene could be TRBD1 or TRBD2 (5 bases each). The germline gives CDR1 SGHTA, CDR2 FQGNSA. CDR3 length: 15 residues. V dropped 6 bases and J dropped 3 bases, with 18 bases sitting between them. CDR3 sequence: CASSLGTGGGYEQYF. In nucleotides, the CDR3 is TGTGCCAGCAGTCTGGGAACAGGCGGAGGCTACGAGCAGTACTTC. The full variable domain, with the rest looked up from reference TRBV7-2 and TRBJ2-7, is GAGVSQSPSNKVTEKGKDVELRCDPISGHTALYWYRQSLGQGLEFLIYFQGNSAPDKSGLPSDRFSAERTGGSVSTLTIQRTQQEDSAVYLCASSLGTGGGYEQYFGPGTRLTVT.

At least ten counts were recorded for this clonotype. This chain connects TRBV7-2 to TRBJ1-3, with no clear D. Germline CDR1 is SGHTA and CDR2 is FQGNSA. The V end lost 2 bases, the J end lost 3 bases, and 5 bases lay between the germline ends. The CDR3 has 13 amino acids. The CDR3 sequence is CASSLSGGNTIYF. The CDR3 DNA reads TGTGCCAGCAGCTTATCGGGTGGAAACACCATATATTTT.

This clonotype was seen more than once but under ten times. The chain couples TRBV20-1 to TRBJ2-7; TRBD1 agrees at 8 bases. CDR3 size: 14 residues. Germline V CDR1 and CDR2: DFQATT, SNEGSKA (reference sequence). Losses at the gene ends were 4 bases for V and 6 bases for J; bases not matched to a gene: 11. The CDR3 spells CSAIPGQARGEQYF. CDR3 DNA: TGCAGTGCTATACCGGGACAGGCAAGGGGCGAGCAGTACTTC.

In this sample, this clonotype turned up many times. The chain recombines TRBV7-8 with TRBJ1-6; D possibly corresponds to TRBD1 (6 bases). The germline gives CDR1 SGHVS, CDR2 FQNEAQ. The CDR3 contains 14 residues. The V end was cut by 3 bases, the J end by 10 bases, with 13 bases between. The CDR3 DNA reads TGTGCCAGCAGCTTTCCCGGGCAGGGGTCACCCCTCCACTTT. Its protein product is CASSFPGQGSPLHF.

The chain combines TRBV7-3 with TRBJ2-5; D assignment may be TRBD1 or TRBD2 (5 bases each). The germline V gene has CDR1 SGHTA and CDR2 FQGTGA. Trimming stripped 4 bases from V and 0 bases from J, with 12 bases between. The CDR3 has 15 residues. The CDR3 here is CASSSRGEHQETQYF. The CDR3 region has the DNA TGTGCCAGCAGCTCCCGGGGCGAGCACCAAGAGACCCAGTACTTC.

The chain combines TRBV7-2 with TRBJ2-1; 16 bases line up with TRBD2. This CDR3 has 16 amino acids. V lost 5 bases, J lost 6 bases, and 4 bases stayed unmatched. Germline CDR1 reads SGHTA; CDR2 reads FQGNSA. CDR3 sequence (DNA): TGTGCCAGCAGCACGGGGACTAGCGGGGGGGTCAATGAGCAGTTCTTC. This gives the protein CASSTGTSGGVNEQFF.

V is TRBV6-1 and J is TRBJ2-3; maybe TRBD2 (6 bases). Trimming cost V 4 bases and J 4 bases, with 12 bases left between them. The CDR3 consists of 14 residues. The germline CDR1 and CDR2 sequences are MNHNS and SASEGT. The CDR3 DNA sequence: TGTGCCAGCAGTGCGAACTGGGGGGCAGATACGCAGTATTTT. Translating gives CASSANWGADTQYF.

The sample holds a few counts of this clonotype. The chain joins TRBV6-6 to TRBJ2-3, with D perhaps given as TRBD1 or TRBD2 (5 bases each). V shed 10 bases and J shed 6 bases, with 17 bases lying between them. The CDR3 is 13 residues long. The germline V gene encodes CDR1 MNHNY and CDR2 SVGAGI (reference sequence). The CDR3 loop is CAIRAGAGDTQYF. CDR3 DNA sequence: TGTGCCATCCGGGCCGGGGCCGGGGATACGCAGTATTTT.

Only a few counts were recorded for this clonotype. V usage is TRBV12-3 or TRBV12-4 and J usage is TRBJ2-7; D remains ambiguous. V was clipped by 5 bases and J by 0 bases, with 5 bases between them. The CDR3 is 12 residues long. In DNA, the CDR3 is TGTGCCAGCAGTGGGGACTCCTACGAGCAGTACGTC. It encodes CASSGDSYEQYV.

The rearrangement uses TRBV12-3 or TRBV12-4 and TRBJ1-5; 8 bases fit TRBD1. After removal of 6 bases from V and 5 bases from J, the junction contained 3 bases not matched to a gene. The CDR3 extends over 13 amino acids. CDR3 region: CASRKQGDQPQHF. The CDR3, as DNA: TGTGCCAGCAGGAAACAGGGGGATCAGCCCCAGCATTTT.

This chain joins TRBV3-1 and TRBJ2-5; perhaps TRBD2 as D (6 bases). V was cut by 7 bases and J by 1 base, with 13 bases left in between. The V gene's germline CDR1 is LGHDT and CDR2 YNNKEL (reference sequence). The CDR3 is 14 amino acids. The CDR3 coding sequence is TGTGCCAGCACCCTAGCCGGGAGCCAAGAGACCCAGTACTTC. Translated, it gives CASTLAGSQETQYF.

This clonotype occurred many times. In DNA form, the CDR3 reads TGTGCCAGCAGTCTACTAGCGGGGGGGGTAAACATTCAGTACTTC. It yields the protein CASSLLAGGVNIQYF. The chain combines TRBV12-3 or TRBV12-4 with TRBJ2-4, with 13 bases fitting TRBD2. After removal of 5 bases from V and 6 bases from J, the junction contained 4 bases not matched to a gene. The CDR3 contains 15 residues.

This clonotype appeared a few times. The chain couples TRBV7-2 to TRBJ1-1; D is uncertain. This CDR3 comprises 12 residues. Germline V lookup: CDR1 SGHTA, CDR2 FQGNSA. The V gene lost 4 bases and the J gene lost 1 base, with 4 bases spanning the gap. The DNA for the CDR3 is TGTGCCAGCAGCTCAAGGAACACTGAAGCTTTCTTT. This encodes CASSSRNTEAFF.

A few counts support this clonotype. The chain is built from TRBV10-3 and TRBJ2-1; D ambiguous. Trimming removed 7 bases at V and 8 bases at J, with 9 bases between. Looked up from germline, CDR1 is ENHRY and CDR2 is SYGVKD. This CDR3 region has 11 residues. The CDR3, as DNA: TGTGCCATCATGCAGTTCGATGAGCAGTTCTTC. This sequence encodes CAIMQFDEQFF.

The V gene is TRBV20-1, the J gene TRBJ2-7; 11 bases match TRBD2. Germline V gene data show CDR1 as DFQATT and CDR2 as SNEGSKA (reference sequence). V was pared by 6 bases and J by 2 bases, with 6 bases of the junction left unmatched. This CDR3 has 14 residues. Written as DNA, the CDR3 is TGCAGTGCGCCGAGACTAGCGGGGACCTACGAGCAGTACTTC. This encodes CSAPRLAGTYEQYF.

The genes are TRBV5-1 and TRBJ1-3; tentative D call: TRBD1 (5 bases). The V gene lost 4 bases and the J gene lost 0 bases, with 17 bases spanning the gap. The germline V gene has CDR1 SGHRS and CDR2 YFSETQ. The length of the CDR3 is 17 residues. The CDR3 region has the DNA TGCGCCAGCAGCCTACAGGATTGGGGTCACTCTGGAAACACCATATATTTT. Protein sequence: CASSLQDWGHSGNTIYF.

This clonotype was seen many times. The V and J genes are TRBV6-1 and TRBJ2-1; TRBD2 matches at 10 bases. J gave up 3 bases and V 0 bases, and 5 bases lay outside the gene matches. Germline V gene data show CDR1 as MNHNS and CDR2 as SASEGT. The CDR3 has 17 amino acids. Here the CDR3 DNA reads TGTGCCAGCAGTGAAGCCCCCACTAGCGGGAACTACAATGAGCAGTTCTTC. Its protein product is CASSEAPTSGNYNEQFF.

This clonotype was counted between two and nine times. The chain is built from TRBV9 and TRBJ2-1, with D possibly TRBD2 on 6 matching bases. The germline V gene has CDR1 SGDLS and CDR2 YYNGEE. The ends were cut back, 4 bases at V and 2 bases at J, with 10 bases in the middle. The CDR3 consists of 14 residues. CDR3 in DNA: TGTGCCAGCAGCCTAGGGAGGCCCTACAATGAGCAGTTCTTC. Translating it yields CASSLGRPYNEQFF.

The sample holds a few counts of this clonotype. V usage is TRBV5-1 and J usage is TRBJ2-2, with D tentatively TRBD1 (5 bases). Looked up from germline, CDR1 is SGHRS and CDR2 is YFSETQ. V dropped 4 bases and J dropped 4 bases, with 14 bases sitting between them. The CDR3 has 15 residues. The CDR3 region has the DNA TGCGCCAGCAGCGCGCGGCAGGGTCCCACCGGGGAGCTGTTTTTT. This codes for CASSARQGPTGELFF.

This clonotype was seen only a few times. V gene TRBV5-1 combines with J gene TRBJ2-3, with D tentatively TRBD1 or TRBD2 (5 bases each). Per germline, CDR1 SGHRS and CDR2 YFSETQ. Trimming left V 4 bases short and J 6 bases short, with 15 bases between. The CDR3 totals 14 residues. The CDR3 sequence is CASSTGTVGDTQYF. In nucleotides, the CDR3 is TGCGCCAGCAGCACCGGGACCGTGGGGGATACGCAGTATTTT. Full variable domain (outside the CDR3, taken from reference TRBV5-1 and TRBJ2-3): KAGVTQTPRYLIKTRGQQVTLSCSPISGHRSVSWYQQTPGQGLQFLFEYFSETQRNKGNFPGRFSGRQFSNSRSEMNVSTLELGDSALYLCASSTGTVGDTQYFGPGTRLTVL.

J is TRBJ2-5 and V is TRBV14; D not resolved. Germline values: CDR1 SGHDN, CDR2 FVKESK. This CDR3 contains 13 residues. V lost 1 base to trimming and J lost 5 bases, with 8 bases between them. CDR3 DNA: TGTGCCAGCAGCCAAGGGTTGGGGGAGACCCAGTACTTC. Encoded protein: CASSQGLGETQYF.

This clonotype has just a few counts. The chain combines TRBV7-2 with TRBJ2-1, with 11 bases aligning to TRBD2. The germline CDR1 and CDR2 sequences are SGHTA and FQGNSA. This CDR3 has 14 residues. V shed 5 bases, J shed 13 bases, and the junction held 10 bases outside the gene matches. The DNA of the CDR3 is TGTGCCAGCAGCCCCTCGGGACTAGCGGAGCTCCAGTTCTTC. Protein: CASSPSGLAELQFF. Using reference TRBV7-2 and TRBJ2-1 for the parts outside the CDR3, the full variable domain is GAGVSQSPSNKVTEKGKDVELRCDPISGHTALYWYRQSLGQGLEFLIYFQGNSAPDKSGLPSDRFSAERTGGSVSTLTIQRTQQEDSAVYLCASSPSGLAELQFFGPGTRLTVL.

The V call is TRBV29-1, the J call TRBJ2-3, with D unresolved. Trimming left V 8 bases short and J 4 bases short, with 13 bases between. The germline V gene encodes CDR1 SQVTM and CDR2 ANQGSEA. The CDR3 is made up of 12 amino acids. The CDR3: CSCRSQADTQYF. CDR3 nucleotides: TGCAGCTGCCGTTCTCAGGCAGATACGCAGTATTTT.

This clonotype has only a few counts. V gene TRBV7-8 combines with J gene TRBJ2-7; D gene ambiguous. This CDR3 is built from 13 residues. The germline CDR1 and CDR2 sequences are SGHVS and FQNEAQ. The ends were cut back, 1 base at V and 3 bases at J, with 7 bases in the middle. The CDR3 nucleotides are TGTGCCAGCAGCTTAGGCGAAATCTACGAGCAGTACTTC. This encodes CASSLGEIYEQYF.